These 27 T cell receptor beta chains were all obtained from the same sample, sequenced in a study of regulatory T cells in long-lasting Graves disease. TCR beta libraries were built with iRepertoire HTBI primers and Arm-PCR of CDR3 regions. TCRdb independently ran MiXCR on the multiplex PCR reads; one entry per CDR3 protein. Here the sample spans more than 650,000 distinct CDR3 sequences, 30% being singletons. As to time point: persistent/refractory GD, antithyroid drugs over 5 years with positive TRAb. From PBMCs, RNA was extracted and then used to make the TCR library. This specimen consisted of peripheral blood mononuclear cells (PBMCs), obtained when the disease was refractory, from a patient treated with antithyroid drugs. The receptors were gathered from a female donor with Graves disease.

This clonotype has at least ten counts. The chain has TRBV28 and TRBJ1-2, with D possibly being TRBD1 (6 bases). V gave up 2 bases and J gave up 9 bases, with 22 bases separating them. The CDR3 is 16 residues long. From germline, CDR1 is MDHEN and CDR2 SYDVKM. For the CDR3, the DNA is TGTGCCAGCAGTTTAGATTTGACAGGCGCAGGAGGAAGCTACACCTTC. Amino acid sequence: CASSLDLTGAGGSYTF.

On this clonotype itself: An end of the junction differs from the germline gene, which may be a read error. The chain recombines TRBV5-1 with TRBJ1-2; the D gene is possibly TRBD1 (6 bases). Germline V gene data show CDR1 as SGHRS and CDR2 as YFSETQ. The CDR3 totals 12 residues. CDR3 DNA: TGTGCCAGCAGTTGGGACACGTATGGCTACACCTTC. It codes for CASSWDTYGYTF.

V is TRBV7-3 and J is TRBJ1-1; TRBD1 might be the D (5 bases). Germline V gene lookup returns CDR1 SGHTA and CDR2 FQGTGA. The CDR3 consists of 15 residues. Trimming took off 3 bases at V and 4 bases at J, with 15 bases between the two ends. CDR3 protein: CASSFEAGGSTEAFF. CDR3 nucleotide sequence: TGTGCCAGCAGCTTTGAGGCTGGGGGAAGCACTGAAGCTTTCTTT.

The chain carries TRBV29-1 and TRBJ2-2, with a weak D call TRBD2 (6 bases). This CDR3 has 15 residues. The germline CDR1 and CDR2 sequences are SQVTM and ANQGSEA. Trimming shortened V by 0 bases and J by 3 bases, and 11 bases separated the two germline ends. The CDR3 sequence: CSVEEAGKYTGELFF. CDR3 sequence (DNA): TGCAGCGTTGAAGAGGCGGGGAAGTACACCGGGGAGCTGTTTTTT.

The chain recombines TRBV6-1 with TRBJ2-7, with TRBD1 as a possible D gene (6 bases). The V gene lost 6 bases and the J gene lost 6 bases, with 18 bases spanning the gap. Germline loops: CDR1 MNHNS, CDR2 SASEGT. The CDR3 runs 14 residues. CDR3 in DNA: TGTGCCAGCAGGGCCACGGGTGCCAGGGGCGAGCAGTACTTC. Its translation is CASRATGARGEQYF.

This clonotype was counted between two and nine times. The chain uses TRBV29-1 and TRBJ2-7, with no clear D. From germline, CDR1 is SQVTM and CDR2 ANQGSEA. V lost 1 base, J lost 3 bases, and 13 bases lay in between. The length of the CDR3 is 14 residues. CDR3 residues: CSVEGVGSIYEQYF. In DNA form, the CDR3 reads TGCAGCGTTGAAGGGGTGGGATCAATCTACGAGCAGTACTTC.

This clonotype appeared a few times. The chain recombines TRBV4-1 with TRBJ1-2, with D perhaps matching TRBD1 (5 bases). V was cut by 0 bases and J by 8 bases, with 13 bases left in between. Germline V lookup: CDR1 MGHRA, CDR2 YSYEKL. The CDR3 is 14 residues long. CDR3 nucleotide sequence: TGCGCCAGCAGCCAAGAGGCAGGGTTAGGCGGCTACACCTTC. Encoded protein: CASSQEAGLGGYTF.

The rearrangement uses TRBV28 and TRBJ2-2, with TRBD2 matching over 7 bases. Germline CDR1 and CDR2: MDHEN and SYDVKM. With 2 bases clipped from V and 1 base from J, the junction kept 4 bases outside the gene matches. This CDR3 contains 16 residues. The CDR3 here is CASSLRLALNTGELFF. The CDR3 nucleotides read TGTGCCAGCAGTTTAAGACTAGCCTTGAACACCGGGGAGCTGTTTTTT.

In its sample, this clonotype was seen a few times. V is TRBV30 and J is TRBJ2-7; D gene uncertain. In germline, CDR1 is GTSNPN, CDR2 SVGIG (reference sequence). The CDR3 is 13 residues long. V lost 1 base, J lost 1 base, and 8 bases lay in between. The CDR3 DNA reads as TGTGCCTGGAGTGGGGCCGTTTCCTACGAGCAGTACTTC. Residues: CAWSGAVSYEQYF. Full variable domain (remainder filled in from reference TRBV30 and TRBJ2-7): SQTIHQWPATLVQPVGSPLSLECTVEGTSNPNLYWYRQAAGRGLQLLFYSVGIGQISSEVPQNLSASRPQDRQFILSSKKLLLSDSGFYLCAWSGAVSYEQYFGPGTRLTVT.

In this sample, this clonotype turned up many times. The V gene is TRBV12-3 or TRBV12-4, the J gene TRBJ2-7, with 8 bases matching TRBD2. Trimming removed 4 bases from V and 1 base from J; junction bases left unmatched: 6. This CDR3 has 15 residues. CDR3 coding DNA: TGTGCCAGCAGTTACTTAGGGACTAGTTCCTACGAGCAGTACTTC. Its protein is CASSYLGTSSYEQYF.

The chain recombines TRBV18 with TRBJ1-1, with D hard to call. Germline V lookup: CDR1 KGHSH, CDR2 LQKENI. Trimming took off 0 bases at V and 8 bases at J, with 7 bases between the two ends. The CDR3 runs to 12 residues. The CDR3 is CASSPPLGEAFF. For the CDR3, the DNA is TGTGCCAGCTCACCACCGCTAGGGGAAGCTTTCTTT.

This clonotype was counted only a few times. CDR3 sequence: CASSDPGTYYGYTF. The CDR3 region has the DNA TGTGCCAGCAGTGATCCGGGCACTTACTATGGCTACACCTTC. V and J are TRBV6-2 or TRBV6-3 and TRBJ1-2; no clear D gene. The CDR3 totals 14 residues. The germline gives CDR1 MNHEY, CDR2 SVGEGT. The ends were cut back, 5 bases at V and 3 bases at J, with 13 bases in the middle.

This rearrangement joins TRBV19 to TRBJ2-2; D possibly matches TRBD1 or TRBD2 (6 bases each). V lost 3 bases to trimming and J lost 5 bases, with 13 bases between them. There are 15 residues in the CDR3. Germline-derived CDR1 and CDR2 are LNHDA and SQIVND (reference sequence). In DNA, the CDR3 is TGTGCCAGTAGTATCGGGGGCTCACGGACCGGGGAGCTGTTTTTT. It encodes CASSIGGSRTGELFF.

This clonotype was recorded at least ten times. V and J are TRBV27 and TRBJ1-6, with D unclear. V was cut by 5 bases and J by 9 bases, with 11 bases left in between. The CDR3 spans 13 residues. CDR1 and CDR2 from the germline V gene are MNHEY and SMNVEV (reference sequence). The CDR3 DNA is TGTGCCAGCAGTCCCTTACTCCGTTCACCCCTCCACTTT. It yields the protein CASSPLLRSPLHF.

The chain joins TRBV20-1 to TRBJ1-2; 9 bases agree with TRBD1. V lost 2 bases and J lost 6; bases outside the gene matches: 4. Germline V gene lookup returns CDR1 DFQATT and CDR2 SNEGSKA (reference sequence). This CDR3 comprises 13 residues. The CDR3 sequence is CSARLDRGDGYTF. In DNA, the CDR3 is TGCAGTGCTAGACTGGACAGGGGTGATGGCTACACCTTC.

CDR3 sequence: CASMYDGRNTGELFF. For the CDR3, the DNA is TGTGCCAGCATGTACGACGGAAGGAACACCGGGGAGCTGTTTTTT. V is TRBV6-1 and J is TRBJ2-2; D unresolved. V lost 7 bases and J lost 1, with 13 bases in between. The germline V gene encodes CDR1 MNHNS and CDR2 SASEGT. This CDR3 spans 15 amino acids.

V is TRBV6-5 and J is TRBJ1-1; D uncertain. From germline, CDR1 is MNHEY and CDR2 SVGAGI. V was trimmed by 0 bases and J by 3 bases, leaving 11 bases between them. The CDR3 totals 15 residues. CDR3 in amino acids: CASSYSRNGHTEAFF. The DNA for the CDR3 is TGTGCCAGCAGTTACTCAAGGAACGGCCACACTGAAGCTTTCTTT.

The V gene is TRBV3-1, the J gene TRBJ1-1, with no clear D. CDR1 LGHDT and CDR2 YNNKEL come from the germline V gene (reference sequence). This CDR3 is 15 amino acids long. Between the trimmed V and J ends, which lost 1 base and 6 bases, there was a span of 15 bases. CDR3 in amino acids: CASSQVPLRYAEAFF. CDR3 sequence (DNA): TGTGCCAGCAGCCAAGTCCCCCTTCGGTACGCTGAAGCTTTCTTT.

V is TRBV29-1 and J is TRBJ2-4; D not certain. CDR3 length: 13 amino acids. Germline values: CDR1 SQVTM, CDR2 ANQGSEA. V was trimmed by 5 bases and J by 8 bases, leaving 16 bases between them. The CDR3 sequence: CSVRIGLVDIQYF. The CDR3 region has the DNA TGCAGCGTTCGCATAGGTTTGGTTGACATTCAGTACTTC.

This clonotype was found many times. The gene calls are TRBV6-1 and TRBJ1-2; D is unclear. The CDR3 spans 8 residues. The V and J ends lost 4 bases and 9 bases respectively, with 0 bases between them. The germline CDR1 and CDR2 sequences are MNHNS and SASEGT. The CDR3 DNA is TGTGCCAGCAGTGGCTACACCTTC. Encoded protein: CASSGYTF.

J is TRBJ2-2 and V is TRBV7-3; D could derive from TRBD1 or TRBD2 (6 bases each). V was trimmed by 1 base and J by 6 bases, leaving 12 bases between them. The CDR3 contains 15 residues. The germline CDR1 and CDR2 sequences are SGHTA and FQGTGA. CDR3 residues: CASSLKGGTPGELFF. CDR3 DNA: TGTGCCAGCAGCTTAAAGGGGGGAACCCCCGGGGAGCTGTTTTTT.

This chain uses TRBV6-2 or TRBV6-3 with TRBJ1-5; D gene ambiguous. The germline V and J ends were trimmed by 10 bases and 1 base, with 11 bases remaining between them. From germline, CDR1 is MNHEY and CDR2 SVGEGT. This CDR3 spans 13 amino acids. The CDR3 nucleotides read TGTGCCACCGGTCTCCCGAGCAATCAGCCCCAGCATTTT. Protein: CATGLPSNQPQHF.

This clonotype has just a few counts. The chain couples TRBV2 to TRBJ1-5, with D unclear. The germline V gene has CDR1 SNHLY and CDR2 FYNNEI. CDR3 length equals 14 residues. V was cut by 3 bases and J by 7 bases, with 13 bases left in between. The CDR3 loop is CASSEGRVVQPQHF. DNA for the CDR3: TGTGCCAGCAGTGAGGGGAGGGTTGTGCAGCCCCAGCATTTT.

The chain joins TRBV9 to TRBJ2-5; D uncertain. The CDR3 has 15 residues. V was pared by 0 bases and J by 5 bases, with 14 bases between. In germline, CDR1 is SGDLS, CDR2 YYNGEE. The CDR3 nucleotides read TGTGCCAGCAGCGTAGGCGATAGCTTCGGGGAGACCCAGTACTTC. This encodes CASSVGDSFGETQYF.

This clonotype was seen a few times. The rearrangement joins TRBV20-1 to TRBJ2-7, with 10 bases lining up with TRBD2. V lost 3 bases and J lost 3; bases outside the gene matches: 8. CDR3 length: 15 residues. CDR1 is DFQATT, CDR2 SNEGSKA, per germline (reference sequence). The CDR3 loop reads CSASRRASGSYEQYF. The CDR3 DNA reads TGCAGTGCTAGTAGACGGGCTAGCGGGAGCTACGAGCAGTACTTC.

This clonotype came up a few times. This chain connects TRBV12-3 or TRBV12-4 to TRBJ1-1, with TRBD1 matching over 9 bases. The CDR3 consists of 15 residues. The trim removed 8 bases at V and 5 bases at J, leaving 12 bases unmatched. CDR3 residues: CASSNPGTGKTEAFF. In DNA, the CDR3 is TGTGCCAGCTCCAACCCCGGGACAGGGAAGACTGAAGCTTTCTTT.

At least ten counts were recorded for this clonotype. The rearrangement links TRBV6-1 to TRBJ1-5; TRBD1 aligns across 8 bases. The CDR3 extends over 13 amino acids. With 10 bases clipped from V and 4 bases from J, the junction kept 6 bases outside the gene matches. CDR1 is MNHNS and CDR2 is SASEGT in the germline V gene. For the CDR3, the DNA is TGTGCCACCCTCGACAGGGGAAATCAGCCCCAGCATTTT. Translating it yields CATLDRGNQPQHF.